The 15 T cell receptor beta chains below were found in one sample sequenced in a study of CD8+CD57+ T cells in acquired aplastic anemia. Template material for TCR beta VDJ and CDR3 profiling consisted of genomic DNA. TCRdb used MiXCR to reprocess the reads, holding one entry per CDR3 protein. Here the sample spans under 250,000 distinct CDR3 sequences, about 60% being singletons. All patients picked for sequencing had shown, by flow cytometry, an expansion of CD8+CD57+ cells. The sequenced material came from sorted CD4+, CD8+, or CD8+CD57+ T cells (not recorded which) from PBMCs. The receptors originated from a human donor with aplastic anemia.

As concerns this clonotype: One end of the junction varies from germline; a read error may be responsible. V is TRBV20-1 and J is TRBJ2-7; 7 positions agree with TRBD1. In germline, CDR1 is DFQATT, CDR2 SNEGSKA (reference sequence). The CDR3 extends over 15 amino acids. CDR3 nucleotide sequence: TGCAGTGCTAGACTTAGCCGAGGGGGCTCCTACGAGCGGTACTTC. Translation gives CSARLSRGGSYERYF.

The gene calls are TRBV19 and TRBJ1-2, with D perhaps TRBD1 (5 bases). From germline, CDR1 is LNHDA and CDR2 SQIVND (reference sequence). CDR3 size: 14 residues. With 4 bases removed from V and 8 bases from J, the gap between germline ends came to 17 bases. The CDR3 is CASSRGMGIDGYTF. The CDR3, as DNA: TGTGCCAGTAGTAGGGGGATGGGGATTGACGGCTACACCTTC.

The chain uses TRBV15 and TRBJ2-3; 12 bases align to TRBD2. The CDR3 length is 15 residues. The V segment lost 2 bases and the J segment 12 bases; nucleotides outside the gene matches: 9. Looked up from germline, CDR1 is LNHNV and CDR2 is YYDKDF (reference sequence). In DNA, the CDR3 is TGTGCCACCAGCAGAACTAGCGGGGGGCAAGAGACCCAGTATTTT. It encodes CATSRTSGGQETQYF.

Many counts were recorded for this clonotype. J is TRBJ2-2 and V is TRBV27; D is ambiguous. The CDR3 runs 12 residues. V lost 3 bases and J 6 bases, leaving 5 bases between the germline ends. Germline CDR1 reads MNHEY; CDR2 reads SMNVEV (reference sequence). CDR3 DNA sequence: TGTGCCAGCAGTTTTCGTGCCGGGGAGCTGTTTTTT. It codes for CASSFRAGELFF.

The chain is built from TRBV25-1 and TRBJ2-7, with 9 bases matching TRBD1. V dropped 3 bases and J dropped 6; count of bases not matched to a gene: 6. CDR1 and CDR2 (germline): MGHDK, SYGVNS. CDR3 size: 14 residues. CDR3 region: CASSDDRGWSEQYF. The CDR3 nucleotides are TGTGCCAGCAGTGATGACAGGGGGTGGTCCGAGCAGTACTTC.

The rearrangement joins TRBV11-1 to TRBJ2-7; D uncertain. The CDR3 runs 16 residues. Trimming left V 5 bases short and J 0 bases short, with 17 bases between. Germline V gene data show CDR1 as SGHAT and CDR2 as FQDESV (reference sequence). As DNA, the CDR3 is TGTGCCAGCAGCCCGCCCTCAGGTTCCCTCTCCTACGAGCAGTACTTC. The encoded protein is CASSPPSGSLSYEQYF.

The J gene is TRBJ1-4, the V gene TRBV6-5, with a weak D call TRBD1 (5 bases). Trimming took 0 bases from V and 7 from J, leaving 9 bases between them. Germline CDR1 is MNHEY and CDR2 is SVGAGI. This CDR3 has 14 amino acids. CDR3 protein: CASSYSTTGEKLFF. The DNA for the CDR3 is TGTGCCAGCAGTTACTCGACTACAGGTGAAAAACTGTTTTTT.

This chain connects TRBV20-1 to TRBJ2-3, with D hard to call. This CDR3 region has 14 residues. The V and J ends lost 5 bases and 0 bases respectively, with 12 bases between them. CDR1 and CDR2 from the germline V gene are DFQATT and SNEGSKA (reference sequence). The CDR3 is CSAFSMSSTDTQYF. CDR3 sequence (DNA): TGCAGTGCTTTTTCTATGTCTAGCACAGATACGCAGTATTTT.

A note on this clonotype: A junction end diverges from the germline sequence, so it may reflect a read error. The chain joins TRBV10-3 to TRBJ2-2, with TRBD2 identical over 9 bases. The length of the CDR3 is 15 residues. The germline gives CDR1 ENHRY, CDR2 SYGVKD. The chain's CDR3 is CAISAKAGGDGELLF. The CDR3 DNA is TGTGCCATCAGTGCGAAAGCGGGAGGCGACGGGGAGCTGCTTTTT.

There are a few counts of this clonotype. The chain has TRBV20-1 and TRBJ2-7; 9 bases match TRBD2. The CDR3 covers 14 residues. From germline, CDR1 is DFQATT and CDR2 SNEGSKA (reference sequence). V dropped 6 bases and J dropped 2; count of bases not matched to a gene: 8. CDR3 DNA sequence: TGCAGTGCCCAGACCCTAGCGGGGACCTACGAGCAGTACTTC. Translated: CSAQTLAGTYEQYF.

V gene TRBV20-1 combines with J gene TRBJ1-2; TRBD1 agrees at 12 bases. CDR1 is DFQATT, CDR2 SNEGSKA, per germline (reference sequence). This CDR3 spans 15 amino acids. V shed 2 bases, J shed 6 bases, and the junction held 7 bases outside the gene matches. The CDR3 DNA reads as TGCAGTGCTAGATCACCGGGACAGGGGGCTGATGGCTACACCTTC. The encoded protein is CSARSPGQGADGYTF.

This clonotype occurred many times. The rearrangement uses TRBV27 and TRBJ2-3; no reliable D call. V was cut by 7 bases and J by 1 base, with 12 bases left in between. Germline CDR1 reads MNHEY; CDR2 reads SMNVEV (reference sequence). This CDR3 spans 14 amino acids. CDR3 DNA sequence: TGTGCCAGCATCCGTCGGGTGGGCACAGATACGCAGTATTTT. This gives the protein CASIRRVGTDTQYF.

The V call is TRBV11-2, the J call TRBJ2-7; TRBD2 matches at 10 bases. This CDR3 is 15 amino acids long. In germline, CDR1 is SGHAT, CDR2 FQNNGV. The trim removed 5 bases at V and 7 bases at J, leaving 11 bases unmatched. The CDR3 nucleotides read TGTGCCAGCAGCGGGACTAGCGCGTCCTACAATGAGCAGTACTTC. Encoded protein: CASSGTSASYNEQYF.

The chain has TRBV7-2 and TRBJ2-7, with D hard to call. Trimming stripped 1 base from V and 4 bases from J, with 11 bases between. The CDR3 is 14 residues long. Looked up from germline, CDR1 is SGHTA and CDR2 is FQGNSA. The CDR3 DNA reads as TGTGCCAGCAGCTTAGTCGCAGAATATTACGAGCAGTACTTC. Its translation is CASSLVAEYYEQYF.

V usage is TRBV20-1 and J usage is TRBJ2-7; D might be TRBD1 or TRBD2, each matching 5 bases. This CDR3 contains 14 residues. Germline-derived CDR1 and CDR2 are DFQATT and SNEGSKA (reference sequence). Trimming removed 3 bases from V and 3 bases from J, with 15 bases in between. CDR3 sequence reads: CSASGGVIFYEQYF. The CDR3 coding sequence is TGCAGTGCTAGTGGGGGAGTGATCTTCTACGAGCAGTACTTC.